A single sample is the source of the 19 T cell receptor beta chains below, sequenced in a study of blood T cell repertoires in COVID-19. Repertoires were generated with immunoSEQ multiplex PCR, while TCRdb's copy carries only in-frame clones and drops some. This table holds approximately 74,000 clones, around 88% found once. The source material was peripheral blood. The receptors were gathered from a woman aged 80 or over with active or convalescent COVID-19.

This chain uses TRBV5-1 with TRBJ2-3; TRBD2 matches at 7 bases. The trim removed 4 bases at V and 0 bases at J, leaving 5 bases unmatched. Germline assignment: CDR1 SGHRS and CDR2 YFSETQ. The CDR3 has 15 residues. The CDR3 sequence is CASSPGLPSTDTQYF. The CDR3 DNA sequence: TGCGCCAGCAGCCCGGGACTACCTAGCACAGATACGCAGTATTTT.

The chain links TRBV15 to TRBJ1-5, with D tentatively TRBD1 (6 bases). CDR1 is LNHNV, CDR2 YYDKDF, per germline (reference sequence). CDR3 length: 14 residues. V lost 2 bases and J 5 bases, leaving 10 bases between the germline ends. The CDR3 DNA is TGTGCCACCAGCAGACGGACAGTTTATCAGCCCCAGCATTTT. Translated: CATSRRTVYQPQHF. Using reference TRBV15 and TRBJ1-5 for the parts outside the CDR3, the full variable domain is DAMVIQNPRYQVTQFGKPVTLSCSQTLNHNVMYWYQQKSSQAPKLLFHYYDKDFNNEADTPDNFQSRRPNTSFCFLDIRSPGLGDTAMYLCATSRRTVYQPQHFGDGTRLSIL.

The J gene is TRBJ2-5, the V gene TRBV7-9; D is unclear. Germline V gives CDR1 SEHNR, CDR2 FQNEAQ (reference sequence). V lost 1 base and J 5 bases, leaving 11 bases between the germline ends. The CDR3 is 14 residues long. The CDR3 here is CASSLDPVIETQYF. CDR3 sequence (DNA): TGTGCCAGCAGCTTAGACCCAGTAATCGAGACCCAGTACTTC.

This chain connects TRBV18 to TRBJ1-1; 12 bases map to TRBD1. Germline lookup yields CDR1 KGHSH and CDR2 LQKENI. The CDR3 contains 17 residues. With V trimmed by 6 bases and J by 8 bases, 16 bases remained unmatched. This chain's CDR3 is CASSPRYTGTGGLEAFF. CDR3 DNA: TGTGCCAGCTCTCCGAGATATACCGGGACAGGGGGCCTGGAAGCTTTCTTT.

This clone was recorded once. The V call is TRBV6-5, the J call TRBJ2-7, with 8 positions matching TRBD2. Germline CDR1 is MNHEY and CDR2 is SVGAGI. The CDR3 runs 14 residues. With V trimmed by 6 bases and J by 2 bases, 6 bases remained unmatched. CDR3 protein: CASRGTSPAYEQYF. The CDR3 DNA follows: TGTGCCAGCAGGGGGACTAGTCCGGCCTACGAGCAGTACTTC.

The chain uses TRBV28 and TRBJ1-1; no reliable D call. The CDR3 has 16 residues. The germline V and J ends were trimmed by 4 bases and 1 base, with 16 bases remaining between them. The germline V gene encodes CDR1 MDHEN and CDR2 SYDVKM. DNA for the CDR3: TGTGCCAGCAGTTCTATAGTCGAGGGAAGGAACACTGAAGCTTTCTTT. Amino acid sequence: CASSSIVEGRNTEAFF. The complete variable domain, with remaining parts taken from reference TRBV28 and TRBJ1-1, reads DVKVTQSSRYLVKRTGEKVFLECVQDMDHENMFWYRQDPGLGLRLIYFSYDVKMKEKGDIPEGYSVSREKKERFSLILESASTNQTSMYLCASSSIVEGRNTEAFFGQGTRLTVV.

This rearrangement joins TRBV29-1 to TRBJ1-1; possibly TRBD1 for D (5 bases). Trimming removed 0 bases from V and 11 bases from J, with 13 bases in between. CDR1 and CDR2 (germline): SQVTM, ANQGSEA. This CDR3 is built from 12 residues. The CDR3 loop is CSVEEGAGSAFF. DNA for the CDR3: TGCAGCGTTGAAGAAGGCGCAGGGTCGGCTTTCTTT.

The gene calls are TRBV19 and TRBJ1-1, with TRBD1 matching 8 bases. J lost 7 bases, V lost 6 bases, and 4 bases had no gene match. Per germline, CDR1 LNHDA and CDR2 SQIVND (reference sequence). The CDR3 is 12 amino acids. The CDR3 region has the DNA TGTGCCAGTAGAGACAGGGGCGTTGAAGCTTTCTTT. Residues: CASRDRGVEAFF.

The V and J genes are TRBV20-1 and TRBJ2-5; D is possibly TRBD1 (5 bases). This CDR3 region has 14 residues. V was clipped by 3 bases and J by 5 bases, with 16 bases between them. Germline V gene lookup returns CDR1 DFQATT and CDR2 SNEGSKA (reference sequence). Written as DNA, the CDR3 is TGCAGTGCTAGTAAGGGGCCCACCTGGGAGACCCAGTACTTC. It codes for CSASKGPTWETQYF.

DNA for the CDR3: TGCGCCAGCAGCTTGCTCCAGGGGAACACCGGGGAGCTGTTTTTT. Its translation: CASSLLQGNTGELFF. The genes are TRBV5-1 and TRBJ2-2, with D perhaps TRBD1 (5 bases). V lost 1 base and J lost 1, with 8 bases in between. The germline CDR1 and CDR2 sequences are SGHRS and YFSETQ. CDR3 size: 15 residues.

The table lists this clone with a count of one. V and J are TRBV18 and TRBJ2-2; 9 bases are shared with TRBD2. Germline CDR1 and CDR2: KGHSH and LQKENI. The CDR3 consists of 16 residues. V trimming: 1 base; J trimming: 4 bases; junction bases outside the gene matches: 4. As DNA, the CDR3 is TGTGCCAGCTCACCACTAGCGGGGGCCGCCACCGGGGAGCTGTTTTTT. Its translation is CASSPLAGAATGELFF.

V gene TRBV18 combines with J gene TRBJ1-1; the D is unclear. Germline CDR1 and CDR2: KGHSH and LQKENI. Trimming left V 2 bases short and J 8 bases short, with 9 bases between. The CDR3 sequence is 12 residues long. DNA for the CDR3: TGTGCCAGCTCACCAGCTCTACAGGAAGCTTTCTTT. Its translation: CASSPALQEAFF.

The CDR3 region has the DNA TGTGCCAGCAGCCAAGATGGTAGAGCCTTACAGACAGATACGCAGTATTTT. The encoded protein is CASSQDGRALQTDTQYF. The V and J genes are TRBV3-1 (or the pseudogene TRBV3-2) and TRBJ2-3; D gene uncertain. This CDR3 contains 17 residues. Per germline, CDR1 LGHDT and CDR2 YNNKEL (reference sequence). V was shortened by 0 bases and J by 3 bases, with 16 bases between the two germline ends.

V and J are TRBV18 and TRBJ1-1; 9 bases are shared with TRBD1. The germline gives CDR1 KGHSH, CDR2 LQKENI. This CDR3 comprises 15 residues. V lost 1 base and J lost 4; bases outside the gene matches: 4. The CDR3 spells CASSPLGTGSTEAFF. The CDR3 region has the DNA TGTGCCAGCTCACCACTTGGGACAGGGAGCACTGAAGCTTTCTTT. Looking up the rest from reference TRBV18 and TRBJ1-1 gives the full variable domain: NAGVMQNPRHLVRRRGQEARLRCSPMKGHSHVYWYRQLPEEGLKFMVYLQKENIIDESGMPKERFSAEFPKEGPSILRIQQVVRGDSAAYFCASSPLGTGSTEAFFGQGTRLTVV.

This chain links TRBV7-8 with TRBJ2-1; TRBD2 matches 9 bases. Unmatched junction bases numbered 19, after V lost 5 bases and J lost 8 bases. This CDR3 comprises 18 residues. Germline CDR1 and CDR2: SGHVS and FQNEAQ. The CDR3 sequence: CASSPGVSGRTSGDEQFF. The CDR3 region has the DNA TGTGCCAGCAGCCCTGGGGTAAGCGGGAGGACCTCTGGGGATGAGCAGTTCTTC.

CDR3 loop: CASSQDLFGQTEAFF. CDR3 nucleotide sequence: TGCGCCAGCAGCCAAGATCTTTTCGGACAAACTGAAGCTTTCTTT. The chain combines TRBV4-3 with TRBJ1-1; D might be TRBD1 (5 bases). This CDR3 is built from 15 residues. V lost 0 bases, J lost 5 bases, and 13 bases lay in between. Germline loops: CDR1 LGHNA, CDR2 YSLEER.

The chain couples TRBV30 to TRBJ2-2; no clear D gene. This CDR3 comprises 11 residues. The germline CDR1 and CDR2 sequences are GTSNPN and SVGIG (reference sequence). The V end was cut by 3 bases, the J end by 8 bases, with 7 bases between. In DNA, the CDR3 is TGTGCCTGGAGCCCAAATGGGGAGCTGTTTTTT. Its translation: CAWSPNGELFF.

This rearrangement joins TRBV6-5 to TRBJ1-5; D is unclear. Trimming took 6 bases from V and 1 from J, leaving 4 bases between them. The germline CDR1 and CDR2 sequences are MNHEY and SVGAGI. The CDR3 runs 12 residues. The CDR3 region has the DNA TGTGCCAGCAGAGCCAGCAATCAGCCCCAGCATTTT. It codes for CASRASNQPQHF.

This clone was seen a handful of times. The chain links TRBV7-9 to TRBJ2-7; no clear D. The CDR3 covers 12 residues. V was pared by 3 bases and J by 6 bases, with 9 bases between. Germline CDR1 SEHNR, CDR2 FQNEAQ (reference sequence). CDR3: CASSFTASEQYF. The CDR3 DNA sequence: TGTGCCAGCAGCTTTACAGCATCCGAGCAGTACTTC.